This entry lists 14 T cell receptor beta chains sequenced from one sample in a study of blood T cell repertoires in COVID-19. Clones were sequenced by immunoSEQ multiplex PCR, and TCRdb holds only the in-frame ones, with some missing. The data hold 200,000 to 300,000 clones, with 80% to 85% observed a single time. Material for sequencing was peripheral blood. The receptor set was obtained from a woman in her forties who had recovered from COVID-19.

The genes are TRBV28 and TRBJ1-1; TRBD1 might be the D (5 bases). The CDR3 is 17 residues long. Trimming stripped 6 bases from V and 1 base from J, with 21 bases between. Germline V lookup: CDR1 MDHEN, CDR2 SYDVKM. The CDR3 sequence is CASSTPSFGTGNTEAFF. The CDR3 region has the DNA TGTGCCAGCAGCACACCCAGTTTTGGTACAGGGAACACTGAAGCTTTCTTT.

This clone was found many times. The chain couples TRBV5-4 to TRBJ2-2, with TRBD1 matching 9 bases. The germline V gene encodes CDR1 SGHNT and CDR2 YYREEE (reference sequence). The CDR3 is 13 amino acids. Trimming removed 4 bases from V and 5 bases from J; junction bases left unmatched: 0. This CDR3 is CASSDRGTGELFF. The CDR3 DNA is TGTGCCAGCAGCGACAGGGGGACCGGGGAGCTGTTTTTT. The complete variable domain, with remaining parts taken from reference TRBV5-4 and TRBJ2-2, reads ETGVTQSPTHLIKTRGQQVTLRCSSQSGHNTVSWYQQALGQGPQFIFQYYREEENGRGNFPPRFSGLQFPNYSSELNVNALELDDSALYLCASSDRGTGELFFGEGSRLTVL.

The chain's CDR3 is CASSLKGTGFYGYTF. The CDR3 coding sequence is TGTGCCAGCAGTCTAAAGGGGACAGGGTTCTATGGCTACACCTTC. The gene calls are TRBV28 and TRBJ1-2; TRBD1 agrees at 9 bases. The CDR3 runs to 15 residues. The germline gives CDR1 MDHEN, CDR2 SYDVKM. Germline trimming cut 5 bases from V and 4 bases from J; bases unmatched to any gene: 8.

The chain uses TRBV28 and TRBJ1-1; TRBD1 aligns across 10 bases. This CDR3 comprises 16 residues. CDR1 MDHEN and CDR2 SYDVKM come from the germline V gene. V gave up 7 bases and J gave up 0 bases; unmatched junction bases: 8. The CDR3 sequence: CASNSGQGVLNTEAFF. As DNA, the CDR3 is TGTGCCAGCAATTCCGGACAGGGGGTATTGAACACTGAAGCTTTCTTT.

The chain employs TRBV2 and TRBJ2-5, with D perhaps matching TRBD2 (6 bases). In germline, CDR1 is SNHLY, CDR2 FYNNEI. V lost 6 bases and J lost 5, with 13 bases in between. CDR3 length: 13 residues. The CDR3 loop reads CASRSSRGETQYF. The CDR3 DNA reads TGTGCCAGCAGGAGCAGCCGGGGGGAGACCCAGTACTTC. The whole variable domain, filled in from reference TRBV2 and TRBJ2-5, reads EPEVTQTPSHQVTQMGQEVILRCVPISNHLYFYWYRQILGQKVEFLVSFYNNEISEKSEIFDDQFSVERPDGSNFTLKIRSTKLEDSAMYFCASRSSRGETQYFGPGTRLLVL.

This clone was counted between two and nine times. This rearrangement joins TRBV19 to TRBJ1-6, with TRBD1 as a possible D gene (6 bases). Looked up from germline, CDR1 is LNHDA and CDR2 is SQIVND (reference sequence). The V and J ends lost 5 bases and 9 bases respectively, with 11 bases between them. This CDR3 has 13 amino acids. The DNA of the CDR3 is TGTGCCAGTAGTTATACAGGGAGTTCACCCCTCCACTTT. The encoded protein is CASSYTGSSPLHF.

This chain uses TRBV5-6 with TRBJ2-7; D unclear. CDR1 SGHDT and CDR2 YYEEEE come from the germline V gene. The CDR3 has 12 residues. The V end was cut by 1 base, the J end by 3 bases, with 5 bases between. The CDR3 region is CASSLNHYEQYF. The CDR3 DNA reads as TGTGCCAGCAGCTTGAATCACTACGAGCAGTACTTC.

This clone was detected ten times or more. The sample has other DNA sequences that encode this CDR3 too. The V call is TRBV7-9, the J call TRBJ2-3; 11 positions agree with TRBD1. The CDR3 runs to 15 residues. From germline, CDR1 is SEHNR and CDR2 FQNEAQ (reference sequence). V shed 4 bases and J 2 bases; nucleotides not matched to a gene: 2. The CDR3 spells CASSWGQGDTDTQYF. The CDR3 DNA follows: TGTGCCAGCAGCTGGGGACAGGGGGACACAGATACGCAGTATTTT.

This clone was counted only a few times. This chain links TRBV7-9 with TRBJ1-2; 7 bases agree with TRBD1. CDR3 length: 14 residues. The V gene's germline CDR1 is SEHNR and CDR2 FQNEAQ (reference sequence). The V and J ends lost 7 bases and 8 bases, in that order; junction bases with no gene match: 13. As DNA, the CDR3 is TGTGCCAGCACCAAACCGGGACAGAGTATGGGCTACACCTTC. It translates to CASTKPGQSMGYTF.

The gene calls are TRBV28 and TRBJ2-1, with a possible D match to TRBD1 (5 bases). Germline V lookup: CDR1 MDHEN, CDR2 SYDVKM. Trimming stripped 7 bases from V and 4 bases from J, with 5 bases between. The CDR3 is 11 residues long. CDR3 bases: TGTGCCAGCAACAGGTACAATGAGCAGTTCTTC. Its protein is CASNRYNEQFF.

The gene calls are TRBV5-6 and TRBJ2-5, with D possibly matching TRBD2 (5 bases). Germline CDR1 and CDR2: SGHDT and YYEEEE. V was clipped by 7 bases and J by 2 bases, with 12 bases between them. This CDR3 has 13 residues. CDR3 DNA: TGTGCCAGCTCCCCGGGGATTCAAGAGACCCAGTACTTC. Translating gives CASSPGIQETQYF.

This rearrangement joins TRBV11-2 to TRBJ2-3; tentatively, D is TRBD1 (5 bases). This CDR3 is built from 16 residues. The germline V and J ends were trimmed by 5 bases and 2 bases, with 17 bases remaining between them. In germline, CDR1 is SGHAT, CDR2 FQNNGV. CDR3 region: CASSPPRQGITDTQYF. The CDR3, as DNA: TGTGCCAGCAGCCCACCGCGCCAGGGAATCACAGATACGCAGTATTTT.

Only one count was recorded for this clone. The rearrangement uses TRBV4-1 and TRBJ1-4, with D perhaps TRBD1 (6 bases). The CDR3 is 16 amino acids. Looked up from germline, CDR1 is MGHRA and CDR2 is YSYEKL. Trimming took 4 bases from V and 3 from J, leaving 15 bases between them. DNA of the CDR3: TGCGCCAGCAGCCTTAAAGGGGGTGGTGCTAATGAAAAACTGTTTTTT. This encodes CASSLKGGGANEKLFF.

The V and J genes are TRBV5-5 and TRBJ1-1; possibly TRBD1 for D (5 bases). CDR1 and CDR2 from the germline V gene are SGHKS and YYEKEE (reference sequence). This CDR3 has 18 amino acids. The V gene lost 4 bases and the J gene lost 1 base, with 23 bases spanning the gap. The CDR3 region has the DNA TGTGCCAGCAGCGACGGGGGGGTGGTGACGCTAGGGAACACTGAAGCTTTCTTT. Encoded protein: CASSDGGVVTLGNTEAFF.